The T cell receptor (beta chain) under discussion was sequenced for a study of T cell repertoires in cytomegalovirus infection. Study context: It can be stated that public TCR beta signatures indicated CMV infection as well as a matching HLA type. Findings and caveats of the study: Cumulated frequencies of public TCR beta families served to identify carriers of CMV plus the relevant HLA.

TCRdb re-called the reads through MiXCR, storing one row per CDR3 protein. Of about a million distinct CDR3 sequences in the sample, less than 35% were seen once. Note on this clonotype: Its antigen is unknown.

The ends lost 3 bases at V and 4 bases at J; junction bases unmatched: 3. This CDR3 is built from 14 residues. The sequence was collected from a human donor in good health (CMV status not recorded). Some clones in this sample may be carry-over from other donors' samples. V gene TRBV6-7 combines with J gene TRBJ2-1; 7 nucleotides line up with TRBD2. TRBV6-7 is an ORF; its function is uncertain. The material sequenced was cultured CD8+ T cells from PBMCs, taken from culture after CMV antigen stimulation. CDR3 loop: CASSYKRGYNEQFF. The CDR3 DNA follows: TGTGCCAGCAGTTATAAGCGGGGATACAATGAGCAGTTCTTC.